The TCR beta chain under discussion was sequenced for a study of Graves' ophthalmopathy and Graves' hyperthyroidism. This clonotype was detected ten times or more. RNA served as the template for amplifying TCR beta CDR3 regions. Second-round multiplex PCR followed a first-round RT-PCR using HTBI primers. TCRdb processed the multiplex PCR reads anew with MiXCR; each CDR3 protein has one entry. The top ten clones hold about 2.4% of a sample with some 370,000 distinct CDR3 sequences, about 18% of them seen once. The CDR3 extends over 15 amino acids. The germline V gene has CDR1 MNHEY and CDR2 SMNVEV (reference sequence). The germline V and J ends were trimmed by 4 bases and 4 bases, with 13 bases remaining between them.

The rearrangement joins TRBV27 to TRBJ2-2; no definite D call. Sequenced material: peripheral blood. This clonotype originated in an adult woman with stable Graves' hyperthyroidism. The CDR3 loop reads CASSSPYGPTGELFF. The DNA of the CDR3 is TGTGCCAGCAGTTCTCCCTACGGGCCCACCGGGGAGCTGTTTTTT.